This T cell receptor (beta chain) is drawn from a study of T cells expressing NK-cell markers. Study in general: In the group of eight sequenced donors, seven were HCMV-seropositive and one was seronegative. Study-level points and caveats: Several of the donors carried dominant NKG2C+ clonotypes that took up about 1.0-7.5% of their CD8+ T cells. These clonotypes additionally ranked first within the CD3+CD56-NKG2C+ fraction of a few donors.

Concerning this clonotype: The antigen remains unidentified.

The CDR3 runs 17 residues. Germline CDR1 is SNHLY and CDR2 is FYNNEI. TCR beta cDNA was made by 5'RACE template switching with UMIs. TCRdb re-called the 5' RACE reads; one entry per CDR3 protein, DNA not given. The sample data list about 370,000 distinct CDR3 sequences. The specimen was blood T cells: a sorted CD56 or NKG2C T cell subset, CD4+ or CD8+ T cells, or bulk PBMC T cells (not recorded which). The source of this sequence is a woman between 50 and 59 years old in good health. This rearrangement joins TRBV2 to TRBJ2-4; with no DNA, the TCRdb D assignment of TRBD1 cannot be verified. CDR3 loop: CASSEALGGAAKNIQYF.